The 14 T cell receptor beta chains listed next were all sequenced from one sample in a study of shared clonotypes between healthy human individuals. Sequencing was performed with immunoSEQ multiplex PCR; in TCRdb, only in-frame clones are kept and a portion is missing. The sample yields more than 2,000,000 clones, more than 90% seen once. Source material: naive CD4+ T cells sorted from blood. The sample's subset: CD45RA+ positively selected. The receptors were gathered from a man aged 18 to 35 in good health.

V gene TRBV5-1 combines with J gene TRBJ1-1; D is possibly TRBD1 (6 bases). CDR1 and CDR2 from the germline V gene are SGHRS and YFSETQ. The ends were cut back, 3 bases at V and 1 base at J, with 16 bases in the middle. The CDR3 length is 16 residues. CDR3 bases: TGCGCCAGCAGCTCAGGACAGCTGATCGAGAACACTGAAGCTTTCTTT. It codes for CASSSGQLIENTEAFF.

This chain joins TRBV6-5 and TRBJ2-3; D not certain. Germline V gene data show CDR1 as MNHEY and CDR2 as SVGAGI. The CDR3 is 14 amino acids. With 6 bases removed from V and 3 bases from J, the gap between germline ends came to 13 bases. This chain's CDR3 is CASSSHAGTDTQYF. The CDR3 coding sequence is TGTGCCAGCAGCTCTCACGCCGGGACAGATACGCAGTATTTT.

V gene TRBV18 combines with J gene TRBJ2-1, with 9 bases that match TRBD2. Germline V CDR1 and CDR2: KGHSH, LQKENI. The V gene end was trimmed by 0 bases and the J gene end by 7 bases; junction bases not matched to a gene: 7. The CDR3 has 16 amino acids. CDR3 coding DNA: TGTGCCAGCTCACCACCCGGGACTAGCCGCTTAAATGAGCAGTTCTTC. Its protein product is CASSPPGTSRLNEQFF.

The chain has TRBV6-5 and TRBJ1-2, with a tentative D call TRBD1 (6 bases). CDR1 MNHEY and CDR2 SVGAGI come from the germline V gene. With 4 bases removed from V and 1 base from J, the gap between germline ends came to 13 bases. The CDR3 loop spans 15 amino acids. Here the CDR3 reads CASSSSGVLNYGYTF. The CDR3, as DNA: TGTGCCAGCAGTTCCTCAGGGGTGCTTAACTATGGCTACACCTTC.

The rearrangement joins TRBV19 to TRBJ2-1; 10 bases map to TRBD2. Germline V gene sequence: CDR1 LNHDA, CDR2 SQIVND (reference sequence). The V and J ends lost 3 bases and 12 bases, in that order; junction bases with no gene match: 11. This CDR3 contains 15 residues. The CDR3 DNA follows: TGTGCCAGTAGTATTGAGGCTAGCGGGAGAGGAACGCAGTTCTTC. Amino acid sequence: CASSIEASGRGTQFF.

As to this clone: Other nucleotide sequences in the sample specify the same CDR3. This chain joins TRBV7-9 and TRBJ2-2, with D hard to call. V gave up 2 bases and J gave up 0 bases, with 7 bases separating them. CDR1 is SEHNR, CDR2 FQNEAQ, per germline (reference sequence). The CDR3 runs 15 residues. The CDR3 DNA is TGTGCCAGCAGCTTAAGGTCCGCGAACACCGGGGAGCTGTTTTTT. Encoded protein: CASSLRSANTGELFF.

The rearrangement joins TRBV5-1 to TRBJ2-3; D uncertain. The germline V gene has CDR1 SGHRS and CDR2 YFSETQ. The CDR3 has 14 residues. Between the trimmed V and J ends, which lost 0 bases and 2 bases, there was a span of 7 bases. CDR3 protein: CASSLAPHTDTQYF. The CDR3 coding sequence is TGCGCCAGCAGCTTGGCACCCCACACAGATACGCAGTATTTT.

The rearrangement links TRBV5-1 to TRBJ2-3; TRBD1 agrees at 9 bases. The length of the CDR3 is 16 residues. V shed 1 base and J 4 bases; nucleotides not matched to a gene: 7. From germline, CDR1 is SGHRS and CDR2 YFSETQ. The CDR3 DNA follows: TGCGCCAGCAGCTTGTATGGGACAGGGATTGCAGATACGCAGTATTTT. It specifies CASSLYGTGIADTQYF.

V usage is TRBV2 and J usage is TRBJ2-7; D is perhaps TRBD2 (7 bases). Germline CDR1 SNHLY, CDR2 FYNNEI. The CDR3 consists of 15 residues. Trimming stripped 5 bases from V and 0 bases from J, with 14 bases between. DNA for the CDR3: TGTGCCAGCAGTCCGAGGGGGGGCTCCTCCTACGAGCAGTACTTC. This sequence encodes CASSPRGGSSYEQYF.

This rearrangement joins TRBV6-1 to TRBJ2-7, with 8 bases lining up with TRBD1. The V and J ends lost 8 bases and 2 bases, in that order; junction bases with no gene match: 5. Germline-derived CDR1 and CDR2 are MNHNS and SASEGT. The CDR3 contains 13 residues. CDR3 bases: TGTGCCAGCCAGACAGGGGTCCCCTACGAGCAGTACTTC. It yields the protein CASQTGVPYEQYF.

This clone has only one observation. The J gene is TRBJ2-3, the V gene TRBV19; D is possibly TRBD1 (6 bases). Germline CDR1 and CDR2: LNHDA and SQIVND (reference sequence). Trimming removed 5 bases from V and 2 bases from J, with 8 bases in between. The CDR3 has 13 residues. The CDR3 coding sequence is TGTGCCAGTAGTGAGGGGGTCACAGATACGCAGTATTTT. This translates into CASSEGVTDTQYF.

On this clone itself: Other DNA sequences in the same sample also yield this CDR3. The J gene is TRBJ1-5, the V gene TRBV9; D ambiguous. V was clipped by 0 bases and J by 1 base, with 5 bases between them. This CDR3 region has 14 residues. The germline V gene encodes CDR1 SGDLS and CDR2 YYNGEE. The CDR3: CASSVEDSNQPQHF. Here the CDR3 DNA reads TGTGCCAGCAGCGTAGAGGACAGCAATCAGCCCCAGCATTTT.

The chain joins TRBV15 to TRBJ1-5; D is undetermined. V lost 4 bases and J lost 11, with 12 bases in between. The CDR3 extends over 12 amino acids. CDR1 and CDR2 from the germline V gene are LNHNV and YYDKDF (reference sequence). DNA for the CDR3: TGTGCCACCAGCACGGAGGTCGGGGCCCAGCATTTT. This gives the protein CATSTEVGAQHF.

The genes are TRBV28 and TRBJ1-2; D is undetermined. Germline values: CDR1 MDHEN, CDR2 SYDVKM. CDR3 length equals 14 residues. Trimming left V 1 base short and J 4 bases short, with 10 bases between. The CDR3, as DNA: TGTGCCAGCAGTTTATCCGACCGATCCTATGGCTACACCTTC. Amino acids: CASSLSDRSYGYTF.